Sequencing of this TCR beta chain was carried out in a study of human T cells and chemical hapten exposure. As for time point: patch test 1, 2 weeks after DPC sensitization. The treatment is: therapeutic diphenylcyclopropenone sensitization with weekly scalp DPC. TCRdb recomputed calls from the RACE reads with MiXCR, one row per CDR3 protein. Of 79,000 or so distinct CDR3 sequences listed, 30% to 35% were seen once; the top ten hold 7.5% to 10%. The CDR3 has 17 amino acids. With 5 bases clipped from V and 1 base from J, the junction kept 11 bases outside the gene matches. Germline V lookup: CDR1 MNHEY, CDR2 SVGAGI. With regard to this clonotype: Its matching antigen is unknown.

Study-wide points: A positive correlation with patch test score was found for PT1 expanded TCR counts.

This TCR was recovered from a man in his forties or fifties with alopecia areata. Some clones in this sample may be carry-over from other donors' samples. The V and J genes are TRBV6-5 and TRBJ1-5, with 7 bases aligning to TRBD1. The specimen was whole blood, collected in connection with sensitization to the hapten diphenylcyclopropenone (DPC). CDR3 nucleotides: TGTGCCAGCAGTCTCAGACAGGGTATGGGGAGCAATCAGCCCCAGCATTTT. Translated: CASSLRQGMGSNQPQHF.